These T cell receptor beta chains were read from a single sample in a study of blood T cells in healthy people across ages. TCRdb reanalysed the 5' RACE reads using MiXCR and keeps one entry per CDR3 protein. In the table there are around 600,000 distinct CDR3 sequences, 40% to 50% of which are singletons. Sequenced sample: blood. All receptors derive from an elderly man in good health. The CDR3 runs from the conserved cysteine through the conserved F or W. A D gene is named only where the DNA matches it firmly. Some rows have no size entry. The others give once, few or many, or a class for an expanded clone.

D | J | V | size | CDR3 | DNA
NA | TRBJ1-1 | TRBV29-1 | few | CSVETNTEAFF | TGCAGCGTCGAAACGAACACTGAAGCTTTCTTT
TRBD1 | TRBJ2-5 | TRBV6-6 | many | CASSYSTGVVETQYF | TGTGCCAGCAGTTACTCGACAGGGGTAGTAGAGACCCAGTACTTC
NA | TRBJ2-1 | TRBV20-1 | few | CSARDSLAHEQFF | TGCAGTGCTAGAGATTCGCTAGCCCATGAGCAGTTCTTC
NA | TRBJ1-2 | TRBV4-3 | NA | CAGSQDRKGLYGYTF | TGCGCCGGCAGCCAAGACAGGAAAGGCTTATATGGCTACACCTTC
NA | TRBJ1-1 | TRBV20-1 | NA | CSAPGRGSLNTEAFF | TGCAGTGCTCCCGGCAGGGGAAGTCTAAACACTGAAGCTTTCTTT
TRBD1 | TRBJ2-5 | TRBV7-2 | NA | CASSPSVGGAGETQYF | TGTGCCAGCAGTCCTTCTGTAGGGGGCGCGGGAGAGACCCAGTACTTC
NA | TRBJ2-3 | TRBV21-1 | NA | CASSKAANSTDTQYF | TGTGCCAGCAGCAAAGCCGCCAATAGCACAGATACGCAGTATTTT
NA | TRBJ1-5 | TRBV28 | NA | CAGGGISPQPQHF | TGTGCCGGGGGGGGAATCTCTCCCCAGCCCCAGCATTTT
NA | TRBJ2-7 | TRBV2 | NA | CASRPDRYEQYF | TGTGCCAGCAGACCTGACAGGTACGAGCAGTACTTC
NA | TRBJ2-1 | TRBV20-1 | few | CSARNRRAVDNEQFF | TGCAGTGCCCGAAATCGCAGGGCCGTGGACAATGAGCAGTTCTTC
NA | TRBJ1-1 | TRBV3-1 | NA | CASSQAQGAPAFF | TGTGCCAGCAGCCAAGCTCAGGGTGCTCCCGCTTTCTTT
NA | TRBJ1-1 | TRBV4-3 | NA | CASSRVNGPFEAFF | TGCGCCAGCAGCCGAGTCAACGGGCCGTTTGAAGCTTTCTTT
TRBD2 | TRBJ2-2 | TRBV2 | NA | CASRLLAGAVGELFF | TGTGCCAGCCGCTTACTAGCGGGAGCGGTCGGGGAGCTGTTTTTT
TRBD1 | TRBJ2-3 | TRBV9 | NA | CASSRDSLTDTQYF | TGTGCCAGCAGCCGGGACAGCCTCACAGATACGCAGTATTTT
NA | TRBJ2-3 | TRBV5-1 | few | CASSLEGLESTDTQYF | TGCGCCAGCAGCTTGGAGGGGTTGGAGAGCACAGATACGCAGTATTTT
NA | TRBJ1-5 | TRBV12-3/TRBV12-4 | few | CASWTGTARNQPQHF | TGTGCCAGCTGGACCGGGACTGCAAGAAATCAGCCCCAGCATTTT
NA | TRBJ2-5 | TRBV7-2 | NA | CASTFFETQYF | TGTGCCAGCACCTTCTTTGAGACCCAGTACTTC